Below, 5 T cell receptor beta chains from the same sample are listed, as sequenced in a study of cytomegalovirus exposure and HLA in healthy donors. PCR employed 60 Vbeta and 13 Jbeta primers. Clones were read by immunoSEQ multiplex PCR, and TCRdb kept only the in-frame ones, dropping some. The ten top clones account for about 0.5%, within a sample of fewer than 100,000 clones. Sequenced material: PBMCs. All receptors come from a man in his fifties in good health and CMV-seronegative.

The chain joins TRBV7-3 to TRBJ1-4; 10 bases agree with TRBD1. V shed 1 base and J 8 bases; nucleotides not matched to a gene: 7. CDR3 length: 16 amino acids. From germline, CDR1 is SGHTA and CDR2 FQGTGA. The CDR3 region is CASSLRDRGGWEKLFF. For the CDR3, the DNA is TGTGCCAGCAGCTTAAGGGACAGGGGAGGATGGGAAAAACTGTTTTTT.

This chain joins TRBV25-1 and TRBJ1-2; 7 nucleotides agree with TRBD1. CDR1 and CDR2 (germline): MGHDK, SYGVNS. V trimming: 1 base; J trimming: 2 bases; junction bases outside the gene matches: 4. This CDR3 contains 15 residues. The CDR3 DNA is TGTGCCAGCAGTGAATTAGGGACAGAGAACTATGGCTACACCTTC. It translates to CASSELGTENYGYTF.

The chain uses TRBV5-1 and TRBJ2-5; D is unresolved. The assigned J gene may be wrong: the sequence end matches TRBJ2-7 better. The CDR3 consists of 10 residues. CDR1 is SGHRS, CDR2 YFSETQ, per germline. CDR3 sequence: CASSYSEQYF. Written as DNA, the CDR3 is TGCGCCAGCAGCTATAGCGAGCAGTACTTC.

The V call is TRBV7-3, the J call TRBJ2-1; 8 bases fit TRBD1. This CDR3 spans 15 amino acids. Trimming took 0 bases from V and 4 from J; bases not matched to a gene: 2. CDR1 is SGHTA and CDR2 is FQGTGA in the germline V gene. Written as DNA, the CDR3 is TGTGCCAGCAGCTTAACCCAGGGGGCATACAATGAGCAGTTCTTC. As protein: CASSLTQGAYNEQFF.

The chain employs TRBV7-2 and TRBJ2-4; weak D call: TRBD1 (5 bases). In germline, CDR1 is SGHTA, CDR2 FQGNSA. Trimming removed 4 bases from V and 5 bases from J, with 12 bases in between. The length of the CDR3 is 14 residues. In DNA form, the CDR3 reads TGTGCCAGCAGCTCCAGGGATCTGGAAAACATTCAGTACTTC. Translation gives CASSSRDLENIQYF.